This T cell receptor beta chain emerged from a study of shared clonotypes between healthy human individuals. Study-wide points: Relative to memory subsets, naive subsets generally showed larger estimated richness. It was expected that sequencing depth would affect clonotype sharing among donors. Although depth was large, rarefaction showed that sequencing of the sorted subsets was incomplete.

TCRdb's table, derived via immunoSEQ multiplex PCR, lists solely in-frame clones and lacks some. Of millions of clones in the sample, approximately 93% were seen once. Worth noting for this clone: Its antigen remains unknown.

This CDR3 contains 16 residues. The trim removed 4 bases at V and 0 bases at J, leaving 9 bases unmatched. Germline V gene data show CDR1 as MGHRA and CDR2 as YSYEKL. Input material: naive CD4+ T cells from PBMCs. The subset is: CD45RA+ positively selected. The rearrangement uses TRBV4-1 and TRBJ2-7, with 7 bases identical to TRBD1. This clonotype was sampled from a man aged 18 to 30 in good health. Some clones in this sample may be carry-over from other donors' samples. The CDR3 bases are TGCGCCAGCAGCCGACGACAGGGCGAAGACTCCTACGAGCAGTACTTC. It encodes CASSRRQGEDSYEQYF.